This TCR beta chain emerged from a study of Ad26.COV2.S vaccination and SARS-CoV-2 variants. As for the study in general: Ad26.COV2.S arm of COV1001 included the donor.

This clone showed up just a few times. Its antigen is not known. Using immunoSEQ multiplex PCR, the repertoire was profiled, and TCRdb retains in-frame clones only, with some absent. The top ten hold 3.4% of the sample, which has 350,000 to 450,000 clones, about nine tenths seen once. Study results and limitations: After vaccination, reports described spike-specific CD8+ and CD4+ T cell responses as showing substantial breadth. Analyses that measured TCR breadth and depth may have underestimated total T cell responses.

Treatment: 15 to 20 received Ad26.COV2.S at low or high dose, single or two shots; roughly 5 received placebo; per-sample allocation not given. Specimens were obtained on day 63 following the first vaccine or placebo injection. Aged 18-55 years, donor was enrolled in Boston in 2020. The sequence was obtained from a person aged 18-65 years who received the Ad26.COV2.S COVID-19 vaccine or a placebo. Sample: peripheral blood, taken in a trial of Ad26.COV2.S vaccine versus placebo.

CDR3 protein: CASSNSGNTIYF. In DNA form, the CDR3 reads TGTGCCAGCAGCAACTCTGGAAACACCATATATTTT. The chain combines TRBV13 with TRBJ1-3; D call uncertain. The CDR3 covers 12 residues. Per germline, CDR1 PRHDT and CDR2 FYEKMQ (reference sequence). V dropped 5 bases and J dropped 0 bases, with 2 bases sitting between them.